Listed here are 27 T cell receptor beta chains from one sample, sequenced in a study of blood T cell repertoires in COVID-19. Sequencing used immunoSEQ multiplex PCR; TCRdb keeps in-frame clones, though not all of them. The sample lists about 130,000 clones, under 85% occurring once. The sequenced sample was PBMCs or T cells enriched from blood (not recorded which). The receptors shown here come from a man younger than 45 who had recovered from COVID-19.

The chain has TRBV19 and TRBJ1-5, with a possible D match to TRBD1 (5 bases). Trimming stripped 0 bases from V and 2 bases from J, with 11 bases between. CDR3 length: 16 residues. Germline V gene data show CDR1 as LNHDA and CDR2 as SQIVND (reference sequence). The CDR3 bases are TGTGCCAGTAGTATAGAAGGCAGGGATGGCAATCAGCCCCAGCATTTT. Translating it yields CASSIEGRDGNQPQHF. Drawing the rest from reference TRBV19 and TRBJ1-5, the complete variable domain is DGGITQSPKYLFRKEGQNVTLSCEQNLNHDAMYWYRQDPGQGLRLIYYSQIVNDFQKGDIAEGYSVSREKKESFPLTVTSAQKNPTAFYLCASSIEGRDGNQPQHFGDGTRLSIL.

The chain has TRBV4-2 and TRBJ2-1, with TRBD1 matching 10 bases. Germline V gene lookup returns CDR1 LGHNA and CDR2 YNFKEQ. Losses at the gene ends were 5 bases for V and 6 bases for J; bases not matched to a gene: 7. This CDR3 has 15 amino acids. The CDR3 DNA reads as TGTGCCAGCAGCTTATCCGGGACAGGGGTCAATGAGCAGTTCTTC. Its translation: CASSLSGTGVNEQFF.

V usage is TRBV3-1 (or the pseudogene TRBV3-2) and J usage is TRBJ1-5; D is possibly TRBD1 (5 bases). V was shortened by 0 bases and J by 4 bases, with 10 bases between the two germline ends. The CDR3 runs 15 residues. Germline CDR1 LGHDT, CDR2 YNNKEL (reference sequence). DNA for the CDR3: TGTGCCAGCAGCCAAGATTTAGGGGAAAATCAGCCCCAGCATTTT. Its translation is CASSQDLGENQPQHF.

This chain links TRBV11-1 with TRBJ1-1; D remains unclear. The length of the CDR3 is 14 residues. V shed 3 bases and J shed 2 bases, with 10 bases lying between them. Per germline, CDR1 SGHAT and CDR2 FQDESV (reference sequence). CDR3 in DNA: TGTGCCAGCAGCTTCAGTCGGGGAAACACTGAAGCTTTCTTT. It translates to CASSFSRGNTEAFF.

This clone was observed a handful of times. The chain carries TRBV5-1 and TRBJ2-7, with no clear D. The CDR3 covers 14 residues. The V end was cut by 2 bases, the J end by 0 bases, with 9 bases between. Germline loops: CDR1 SGHRS, CDR2 YFSETQ. CDR3 sequence reads: CASSLMLPSYEQYF. For the CDR3, the DNA is TGCGCCAGCAGCTTAATGCTACCCTCCTACGAGCAGTACTTC.

In DNA form, the CDR3 reads TGCGCCAGCAGTGAGTCGAGGGGGACTAGCGGCTACAATGAGCAGTTCTTC. Its translation: CASSESRGTSGYNEQFF. The chain employs TRBV10-1 and TRBJ2-1; 11 bases match TRBD2. Trimming cost V 0 bases and J 3 bases; bases outside gene matches: 4. The CDR3 loop spans 17 amino acids. CDR1 and CDR2 (germline): WNHNN, SYGVQD (reference sequence).

The chain joins TRBV7-2 to TRBJ1-3; perhaps TRBD1 as D (6 bases). V was pared by 4 bases and J by 2 bases, with 15 bases between. The CDR3 runs 16 residues. The germline V gene has CDR1 SGHTA and CDR2 FQGNSA. CDR3 in DNA: TGTGCCAGCAGCTACGACAGGATATCTACTGGAAACACCATATATTTT. Amino acids: CASSYDRISTGNTIYF.

This chain uses TRBV5-1 with TRBJ2-5; tentatively, D is TRBD1 (6 bases). Germline-derived CDR1 and CDR2 are SGHRS and YFSETQ. V gave up 0 bases and J gave up 5 bases, with 8 bases separating them. The CDR3 is 13 residues long. The DNA for the CDR3 is TGCGCCAGCAGCTTGGGGGGGCCGGAGACCCAGTACTTC. Translation gives CASSLGGPETQYF. The complete variable domain, with remaining parts taken from reference TRBV5-1 and TRBJ2-5, reads KAGVTQTPRYLIKTRGQQVTLSCSPISGHRSVSWYQQTPGQGLQFLFEYFSETQRNKGNFPGRFSGRQFSNSRSEMNVSTLELGDSALYLCASSLGGPETQYFGPGTRLLVL.

The chain is built from TRBV2 and TRBJ1-5; weak D call: TRBD1 (5 bases). V was trimmed by 6 bases and J by 3 bases, leaving 12 bases between them. The length of the CDR3 is 14 residues. Germline CDR1 SNHLY, CDR2 FYNNEI. The DNA of the CDR3 is TGTGCCAGCAGGGGTTTTGGGGCCAATCAGCCCCAGCATTTT. This encodes CASRGFGANQPQHF.

The chain has TRBV20-1 and TRBJ1-5; maybe TRBD1 (5 bases). Germline V gene data show CDR1 as DFQATT and CDR2 as SNEGSKA (reference sequence). The CDR3 consists of 14 residues. V was trimmed by 3 bases and J by 0 bases, leaving 9 bases between them. This CDR3 is CSASSGNSNQPQHF. The CDR3 DNA is TGCAGTGCTAGTTCAGGGAATAGCAATCAGCCCCAGCATTTT.

The genes are TRBV28 and TRBJ1-5; D gene unclear. The ends were cut back, 7 bases at V and 4 bases at J, with 11 bases in the middle. Germline V gene data show CDR1 as MDHEN and CDR2 as SYDVKM. CDR3 size: 13 residues. The CDR3, as DNA: TGTGCCAGCACTCTAGCACGGAATCAGCCCCAGCATTTT. Its protein is CASTLARNQPQHF.

J is TRBJ1-1 and V is TRBV9; perhaps TRBD1 as D (6 bases). The V end was cut by 3 bases, the J end by 1 base, with 13 bases between. The CDR3 contains 15 residues. Germline CDR1 SGDLS, CDR2 YYNGEE. Written as DNA, the CDR3 is TGTGCCAGCAGCGGGGGGCAGGGATGGAACACTGAAGCTTTCTTT. Its translation: CASSGGQGWNTEAFF.

The J gene is TRBJ1-5, the V gene TRBV27, with 8 bases that match TRBD1. Per the germline V gene, CDR1 is MNHEY and CDR2 is SMNVEV (reference sequence). CDR3 length equals 15 residues. V dropped 6 bases and J dropped 5; count of bases not matched to a gene: 9. CDR3 loop: CASSSDREGYQPQHF. In DNA, the CDR3 is TGTGCCAGCAGCTCGGACAGGGAGGGGTATCAGCCCCAGCATTTT.

The chain recombines TRBV4-1 with TRBJ1-4, with 8 bases fitting TRBD1. Germline V lookup: CDR1 MGHRA, CDR2 YSYEKL. Losses at the gene ends were 2 bases for V and 2 bases for J; bases not matched to a gene: 1. The CDR3 spans 15 residues. CDR3 protein: CASSQWTGTNEKLFF. CDR3 DNA: TGCGCCAGCAGCCAATGGACAGGGACTAATGAAAAACTGTTTTTT.

J is TRBJ1-2 and V is TRBV14; 7 nucleotides line up with TRBD1. Germline V gene lookup returns CDR1 SGHDN and CDR2 FVKESK. CDR3 length equals 13 residues. V trimming: 6 bases; J trimming: 7 bases; junction bases outside the gene matches: 8. The CDR3 DNA reads as TGTGCCAGCAGTACTTCAGGGGGTACTGGCTACACCTTC. Translating it yields CASSTSGGTGYTF.

V is TRBV19 and J is TRBJ1-5, with TRBD1 identical over 9 bases. Germline V gives CDR1 LNHDA, CDR2 SQIVND (reference sequence). The CDR3 spans 17 residues. With V trimmed by 5 bases and J by 4 bases, 12 bases remained unmatched. CDR3 nucleotide sequence: TGTGCCAGTAGTCTCCAGGCAGGGACAGGGCGAAATCAGCCCCAGCATTTT. Amino acid sequence: CASSLQAGTGRNQPQHF.

The chain employs TRBV6-6 and TRBJ2-1, with 10 bases that match TRBD2. Germline V gives CDR1 MNHNY, CDR2 SVGAGI (reference sequence). V was clipped by 5 bases and J by 0 bases; unmatched bases: 10. The CDR3 loop spans 18 amino acids. CDR3 amino acids: CASSQRTSGISSYNEQFF. CDR3 bases: TGTGCCAGCAGTCAACGGACTAGCGGTATTAGCTCCTACAATGAGCAGTTCTTC.

The rearrangement links TRBV19 to TRBJ2-7; 9 bases are a match to TRBD1. Germline CDR1 reads LNHDA; CDR2 reads SQIVND (reference sequence). J lost 2 bases, V lost 1 base, and 3 bases had no gene match. The CDR3 sequence is 15 residues long. The CDR3 nucleotides read TGTGCCAGTAGTATAGCTTACAGGGGGCCCTACGAGCAGTACTTC. It is translated as CASSIAYRGPYEQYF.

CDR3 coding DNA: TGTGCCAGCAGCTTAACCTCAAGGGGGGAGCAGTACGTC. Its protein is CASSLTSRGEQYV. The chain is built from TRBV7-9 and TRBJ2-7, with D tentatively TRBD1 (6 bases). CDR1 and CDR2 from the germline V gene are SEHNR and FQNEAQ (reference sequence). The CDR3 extends over 13 amino acids. V lost 2 bases, J lost 7 bases, and 12 bases lay in between.

V usage is TRBV4-1 and J usage is TRBJ2-5; 7 bases fit TRBD2. The CDR3 length is 15 residues. From germline, CDR1 is MGHRA and CDR2 YSYEKL. Unmatched junction bases numbered 5, after V lost 0 bases and J lost 4 bases. The CDR3 DNA reads as TGCGCCAGCAGCCAAGAAGGGCGGGAGAGAGAGACCCAGTACTTC. Translation: CASSQEGRERETQYF.

Only a few counts were recorded for this clone. This chain links TRBV5-1 with TRBJ1-2; no reliable D call. CDR1 SGHRS and CDR2 YFSETQ come from the germline V gene. There are 17 residues in the CDR3. Trimming removed 1 base from V and 8 bases from J, with 24 bases in between. This CDR3 is CASSLSSSAGPRRGYTF. The CDR3 region has the DNA TGCGCCAGCAGCTTGTCGTCTTCGGCAGGCCCGAGGAGGGGCTACACCTTC.

The V gene is TRBV29-1, the J gene TRBJ2-7; 8 bases are shared with TRBD2. This CDR3 is 13 amino acids long. The ends lost 7 bases at V and 2 bases at J; junction bases unmatched: 7. Germline-derived CDR1 and CDR2 are SQVTM and ANQGSEA. This chain's CDR3 is CSGGRTSPYEQYF. DNA of the CDR3: TGCAGCGGGGGGCGGACTAGCCCCTACGAGCAGTACTTC.

V is TRBV28 and J is TRBJ2-7, with 8 bases that match TRBD2. This CDR3 contains 14 residues. V shed 7 bases and J 0 bases; nucleotides not matched to a gene: 5. Germline CDR1 reads MDHEN; CDR2 reads SYDVKM. CDR3 protein: CASTPSGGSYEQYF. The CDR3 coding sequence is TGTGCCAGCACGCCGAGCGGGGGCTCCTACGAGCAGTACTTC.

The chain uses TRBV9 and TRBJ2-1, with TRBD1 matching over 9 bases. Per the germline V gene, CDR1 is SGDLS and CDR2 is YYNGEE. V lost 4 bases, J lost 7 bases, and 6 bases stayed unmatched. This CDR3 has 14 amino acids. CDR3 sequence reads: CASSPGQGLNEQFF. The DNA for the CDR3 is TGTGCCAGCAGCCCTGGACAGGGGTTGAATGAGCAGTTCTTC.

This clone was counted only a few times. V usage is TRBV12-3 or TRBV12-4 and J usage is TRBJ1-2; 7 nucleotides line up with TRBD1. V shed 4 bases and J 8 bases; nucleotides not matched to a gene: 1. The CDR3 has 11 amino acids. The CDR3 region has the DNA TGTGCCAGCAGTTCAGGGGGAGGCTACACCTTC. Its protein product is CASSSGGGYTF.

This chain uses TRBV2 with TRBJ1-1; D not resolved. With 6 bases removed from V and 0 bases from J, the gap between germline ends came to 14 bases. CDR1 is SNHLY and CDR2 is FYNNEI in the germline V gene. The CDR3 is made up of 15 amino acids. CDR3 amino acids: CASSPPGKMNTEAFF. In nucleotides, the CDR3 is TGTGCCAGCAGCCCTCCGGGAAAAATGAACACTGAAGCTTTCTTT. Using reference TRBV2 and TRBJ1-1 for the parts outside the CDR3, the full variable domain is EPEVTQTPSHQVTQMGQEVILRCVPISNHLYFYWYRQILGQKVEFLVSFYNNEISEKSEIFDDQFSVERPDGSNFTLKIRSTKLEDSAMYFCASSPPGKMNTEAFFGQGTRLTVV.

This rearrangement joins TRBV14 to TRBJ1-2, with TRBD1 matching over 7 bases. The CDR3 covers 13 residues. The germline V gene encodes CDR1 SGHDN and CDR2 FVKESK. V was clipped by 4 bases and J by 8 bases; unmatched bases: 7. CDR3 DNA: TGTGCCAGCAGCCCGGACAGGAGATGGGGCTACACCTTC. This sequence encodes CASSPDRRWGYTF.